A selection of T cell receptor beta chains follows, all from one sample in a study of CD8 T cells in Susac syndrome. TCRdb reprocessed the immunoSEQ multiplex PCR reads with MiXCR, giving one entry per CDR3 protein. The table shows more than 120,000 distinct CDR3 sequences, with 94% occurring only once. The sequenced sample was CD4+ T cells from PBMCs. The receptor set was obtained from a human donor in good health. CDR3s include the opening cysteine and the closing phenylalanine or tryptophan. Each record gives: clone size, J gene, V gene, D gene, CDR3 DNA, CDR3 protein. The D gene is left open where the match is weak. Size values are once, few and many counts, or a class for expanded clones, and some rows have none.

clone size: few
J gene: TRBJ1-2
V gene: TRBV6-1
D gene: .
CDR3 DNA: TGTGCCAGCAGTGAAAACAGGGATGGCTACACCTTC
CDR3 protein: CASSENRDGYTF

clone size: .
J gene: TRBJ2-1
V gene: TRBV7-7
D gene: .
CDR3 DNA: TGTGCTAGCAGCCCGGACAGGGAGGGGGAGCAGTTCTTC
CDR3 protein: CASSPDREGEQFF

clone size: .
J gene: TRBJ2-1
V gene: TRBV5-1
D gene: .
CDR3 DNA: TGCGCCAGCAGCTCGACCCCGAGCTCCTACAATGAGCAGTTCTTC
CDR3 protein: CASSSTPSSYNEQFF

clone size: .
J gene: TRBJ2-3
V gene: TRBV6-1
D gene: .
CDR3 DNA: TGTGCCAGCAGTGACGACCGGGACATCACAGATACGCAGTATTTT
CDR3 protein: CASSDDRDITDTQYF

clone size: .
J gene: TRBJ1-1
V gene: TRBV5-1
D gene: TRBD1
CDR3 DNA: TGCGCCAGCAGCTTACGACAGGGGCAGGGGACTGAAGCTTTCTTT
CDR3 protein: CASSLRQGQGTEAFF

clone size: .
J gene: TRBJ2-3
V gene: TRBV7-2
D gene: TRBD2
CDR3 DNA: TGTGCCAGCAGTCCCCTCCCCAGCGGGACGTCAGATACGCAGTATTTT
CDR3 protein: CASSPLPSGTSDTQYF

clone size: once
J gene: TRBJ2-7
V gene: TRBV27
D gene: .
CDR3 DNA: TGTGCCAGCAGTTTATCCGCCGGACGGTACGAGCAGTACTTC
CDR3 protein: CASSLSAGRYEQYF

clone size: .
J gene: TRBJ1-1
V gene: TRBV25-1
D gene: .
CDR3 DNA: TGTGCCAGCAGTCCGCTCTGGCCTCCTGAAGCTTTCTTT
CDR3 protein: CASSPLWPPEAFF

clone size: .
J gene: TRBJ1-1
V gene: TRBV4-2
D gene: TRBD1
CDR3 DNA: TGTGCCAGCAGCCAAGACAGGGGGCGGAAGAACACTGAAGCTTTCTTT
CDR3 protein: CASSQDRGRKNTEAFF

clone size: .
J gene: TRBJ1-5
V gene: TRBV20-1
D gene: .
CDR3 DNA: TGCAGTGCTACTGATAATAGCAATCAGCCCCAGCATTTT
CDR3 protein: CSATDNSNQPQHF

clone size: .
J gene: TRBJ2-7
V gene: TRBV25-1
D gene: .
CDR3 DNA: TGTGCCAGCAGTTCTCTCTACGAGCAGTACTTC
CDR3 protein: CASSSLYEQYF

clone size: few
J gene: TRBJ1-2
V gene: TRBV4-1
D gene: .
CDR3 DNA: TGCGCCAGCAGCCAAATCGGACGGACAATCTATGGCTACACCTTC
CDR3 protein: CASSQIGRTIYGYTF

clone size: .
J gene: TRBJ2-3
V gene: TRBV5-1
D gene: .
CDR3 DNA: TGCGCCAGCAGCTGGAGTGGGATCACAGATACGCAGTATTTT
CDR3 protein: CASSWSGITDTQYF

clone size: .
J gene: TRBJ2-5
V gene: TRBV20-1
D gene: .
CDR3 DNA: TGCAGTGCTCGGAGGGGCGGGGAAGAGACCCAGTACTTC
CDR3 protein: CSARRGGEETQYF

clone size: .
J gene: TRBJ2-1
V gene: TRBV2
D gene: TRBD2
CDR3 DNA: TGTGCCAGCAGTCTTAGCGGGCCCCGGGCAAATGAGCAGTTCTTC
CDR3 protein: CASSLSGPRANEQFF

clone size: .
J gene: TRBJ2-1
V gene: TRBV11-2
D gene: .
CDR3 DNA: TGTGCCAGCAGCTTAGTCCCCGGTAGTGGGGGTCGGTCCTACAATGAGCAGTTCTTC
CDR3 protein: CASSLVPGSGGRSYNEQFF

clone size: .
J gene: TRBJ2-2
V gene: TRBV4-2
D gene: TRBD2
CDR3 DNA: TGTGCCAGCAGCCAAGATGACGCTAGCGGCGGGGAGCTGTTTTTT
CDR3 protein: CASSQDDASGGELFF

clone size: .
J gene: TRBJ2-7
V gene: TRBV30
D gene: .
CDR3 DNA: TGTGCCTGGAGTGAAGTCCCTTCGGACGAGCAGTACTTC
CDR3 protein: CAWSEVPSDEQYF

clone size: few
J gene: TRBJ1-5
V gene: TRBV29-1
D gene: .
CDR3 DNA: TGCAGCGTTGGAAGGGCACTGAATCAGCCCCAGCATTTT
CDR3 protein: CSVGRALNQPQHF

clone size: .
J gene: TRBJ2-2
V gene: TRBV5-6
D gene: .
CDR3 DNA: TGTGCCAGCAGCCCCGAGATTTTCACCGGGGAGCTGTTTTTT
CDR3 protein: CASSPEIFTGELFF

clone size: .
J gene: TRBJ2-1
V gene: TRBV20-1
D gene: .
CDR3 DNA: TGCAGTGCTAGCCGGGGGAGCGCGCACAATGAGCAGTTCTTC
CDR3 protein: CSASRGSAHNEQFF

clone size: .
J gene: TRBJ2-1
V gene: TRBV25-1
D gene: TRBD2
CDR3 DNA: TGTGCCAGCCGACCACCGGGACTAGCCCGAAATGAGCAGTTCTTC
CDR3 protein: CASRPPGLARNEQFF

clone size: .
J gene: TRBJ1-1
V gene: TRBV30
D gene: .
CDR3 DNA: TGTGCCTGGAGTCGGGGGGATACAGGGCCCTTGAACACTGAAGCTTTCTTT
CDR3 protein: CAWSRGDTGPLNTEAFF

clone size: .
J gene: TRBJ2-7
V gene: TRBV6-5
D gene: .
CDR3 DNA: TGTGCCAGCAGTCGGGACTCGGTGAGGGAGCAGTACTTC
CDR3 protein: CASSRDSVREQYF

clone size: .
J gene: TRBJ1-4
V gene: TRBV3-1
D gene: .
CDR3 DNA: TGTGCCAGCAGTCACGGCACGACTAATGAAAAACTGTTTTTT
CDR3 protein: CASSHGTTNEKLFF

clone size: .
J gene: TRBJ2-5
V gene: TRBV13
D gene: .
CDR3 DNA: TGTGCCAGCAGCCTCCGGGTTCCCTGGCAAGAGACCCAGTACTTC
CDR3 protein: CASSLRVPWQETQYF

clone size: .
J gene: TRBJ1-4
V gene: TRBV5-8
D gene: .
CDR3 DNA: TGTGCCAGCAGCCCGGGACGGAGTAATGAAAAACTGTTTTTT
CDR3 protein: CASSPGRSNEKLFF

clone size: .
J gene: TRBJ2-7
V gene: TRBV3-1
D gene: TRBD1
CDR3 DNA: TGTGCCAGCAGCCAGTCGACAGGGTCAGGCTACGAGCAGTACTTC
CDR3 protein: CASSQSTGSGYEQYF

clone size: .
J gene: TRBJ2-3
V gene: TRBV20-1
D gene: TRBD2
CDR3 DNA: TGCAGTGCTAGAGATATAGCGGGAGGGCCCACAGATACGCAGTATTTT
CDR3 protein: CSARDIAGGPTDTQYF

clone size: .
J gene: TRBJ1-5
V gene: TRBV10-3
D gene: TRBD1
CDR3 DNA: TGTGCCATCAAAGGACAGGGACGCAATCAGCCCCAGCATTTT
CDR3 protein: CAIKGQGRNQPQHF

clone size: .
J gene: TRBJ2-7
V gene: TRBV2
D gene: .
CDR3 DNA: TGTGCCAGCAGTGATTATAAAGGGCTCGGGCAGTACTTC
CDR3 protein: CASSDYKGLGQYF

clone size: .
J gene: TRBJ1-1
V gene: TRBV7-9
D gene: .
CDR3 DNA: TGTGCCTCAAGTCCGGGGGTCAATCTTATGAACACTGAAGCTTTCTTT
CDR3 protein: CASSPGVNLMNTEAFF

clone size: .
J gene: TRBJ2-7
V gene: TRBV29-1
D gene: .
CDR3 DNA: TGCAGCGTTGTTTCGGGATCCTACGAGCAGTACTTC
CDR3 protein: CSVVSGSYEQYF

clone size: .
J gene: TRBJ2-2
V gene: TRBV10-1
D gene: TRBD2
CDR3 DNA: TGCGCCAGCAGTGAGTCTAGCGGGAGTGCCGGGGAGCTGTTTTTT
CDR3 protein: CASSESSGSAGELFF

clone size: .
J gene: TRBJ2-7
V gene: TRBV4-1
D gene: .
CDR3 DNA: TGCGCCAGCAGCCAAGGGACACCCAACTCCTACGAGCAGTACTTC
CDR3 protein: CASSQGTPNSYEQYF

clone size: .
J gene: TRBJ2-7
V gene: TRBV13
D gene: .
CDR3 DNA: TGTGCCAGCGGGTACGGGGTCTACGAGCAGTACTTC
CDR3 protein: CASGYGVYEQYF

clone size: .
J gene: TRBJ2-7
V gene: TRBV9
D gene: TRBD1
CDR3 DNA: TGTGCCAGCAGCGTAGGGCCAGGGGGCTGGAGCTCCTACGAGCAGTACTTC
CDR3 protein: CASSVGPGGWSSYEQYF

clone size: .
J gene: TRBJ2-7
V gene: TRBV3-1
D gene: .
CDR3 DNA: TGTGCCAGCAGCCAAGATCGGCCAGGGGCTTCCTACGAGCAGTACTTC
CDR3 protein: CASSQDRPGASYEQYF

clone size: .
J gene: TRBJ2-7
V gene: TRBV27
D gene: TRBD2
CDR3 DNA: TGTGCCAGCACCCCTAGCGGGAGGGCCCACGAGCAGTACTTC
CDR3 protein: CASTPSGRAHEQYF

clone size: .
J gene: TRBJ1-1
V gene: TRBV2
D gene: TRBD1
CDR3 DNA: TGTGCCAGCACAACGGGACAGGGAGGAACTGAAGCTTTCTTT
CDR3 protein: CASTTGQGGTEAFF

clone size: .
J gene: TRBJ2-1
V gene: TRBV20-1
D gene: .
CDR3 DNA: TGCAGTGCTACGGACAGTAATGAGCAGTTCTTC
CDR3 protein: CSATDSNEQFF

clone size: .
J gene: TRBJ1-5
V gene: TRBV20-1
D gene: .
CDR3 DNA: TGCAGTGCTTGGGATAGCAATCAGCCCCAGCATTTT
CDR3 protein: CSAWDSNQPQHF

clone size: .
J gene: TRBJ2-5
V gene: TRBV2
D gene: TRBD2
CDR3 DNA: TGTGCCAGCACGCCATCACTCAGCGGGAGCCAAGAGACCCAGTACTTC
CDR3 protein: CASTPSLSGSQETQYF

clone size: .
J gene: TRBJ2-3
V gene: TRBV3-1
D gene: .
CDR3 DNA: TGTGCCAGCAGTGAGGGACGGGATACGCAGTATTTT
CDR3 protein: CASSEGRDTQYF

clone size: .
J gene: TRBJ1-1
V gene: TRBV5-1
D gene: .
CDR3 DNA: TGCGCCAGCAGCCCTCGCGGGGGGACCGTTCGGAACACTGAAGCTTTCTTT
CDR3 protein: CASSPRGGTVRNTEAFF

clone size: .
J gene: TRBJ2-5
V gene: TRBV5-6
D gene: .
CDR3 DNA: TGTGCCAGCAGCTTCGGGGGTTCCAGTCAAGAGACCCAGTACTTC
CDR3 protein: CASSFGGSSQETQYF

clone size: .
J gene: TRBJ2-7
V gene: TRBV2
D gene: TRBD1
CDR3 DNA: TGTGCCAGCAGGGCACAGGGGGCTTTCTACGAGCAGTACTTC
CDR3 protein: CASRAQGAFYEQYF

clone size: .
J gene: TRBJ1-1
V gene: TRBV7-2
D gene: .
CDR3 DNA: TGTGCCAGCAGCTTACAGGGAGGGAGGGACACTGAAGCTTTCTTT
CDR3 protein: CASSLQGGRDTEAFF

clone size: .
J gene: TRBJ2-7
V gene: TRBV2
D gene: .
CDR3 DNA: TGTGCCAGCAGTGGTGGGGACCTCTTCTTATACGAGCAGTACTTC
CDR3 protein: CASSGGDLFLYEQYF

clone size: .
J gene: TRBJ2-5
V gene: TRBV7-9
D gene: .
CDR3 DNA: TGTGCCAGCAGCTTAGCGGGGGCCCAAGAGACCCAGTACTTC
CDR3 protein: CASSLAGAQETQYF

clone size: .
J gene: TRBJ2-3
V gene: TRBV5-1
D gene: TRBD1
CDR3 DNA: TGCGCCAGCAGCCCTGGACAGGGATATGTTACAGATACGCAGTATTTT
CDR3 protein: CASSPGQGYVTDTQYF

clone size: .
J gene: TRBJ2-1
V gene: TRBV24-1
D gene: .
CDR3 DNA: TGTGCCACCAGTGATTTCTCAGGGACGAACTACAATGAGCAGTTCTTC
CDR3 protein: CATSDFSGTNYNEQFF

clone size: .
J gene: TRBJ2-3
V gene: TRBV7-9
D gene: .
CDR3 DNA: TGTGCCAGCAGCTCTACGGCGGGCCGGAGCACAGATACGCAGTATTTT
CDR3 protein: CASSSTAGRSTDTQYF

clone size: .
J gene: TRBJ2-4
V gene: TRBV18
D gene: .
CDR3 DNA: TGTGCCAGCTCACCGTCGGGACTCCGCTTAGCCAAAAACATTCAGTACTTC
CDR3 protein: CASSPSGLRLAKNIQYF

clone size: .
J gene: TRBJ2-2
V gene: TRBV4-1
D gene: .
CDR3 DNA: TGCGCCAGCAGCCAAGGGGGACAGAACACCGGGGAGCTGTTTTTT
CDR3 protein: CASSQGGQNTGELFF

clone size: .
J gene: TRBJ2-7
V gene: TRBV10-3
D gene: .
CDR3 DNA: TGTGCCATCAGTGAGGGCATCTCCTACGAGCAGTACTTC
CDR3 protein: CAISEGISYEQYF

clone size: .
J gene: TRBJ2-5
V gene: TRBV20-1
D gene: .
CDR3 DNA: TGCAGTGCTAGAGCGGAACTACAAGAGACCCAGTACTTC
CDR3 protein: CSARAELQETQYF